A single TCR beta chain is shown here with its context. TCRdb redid the calling of the 5' RACE reads with MiXCR, one entry per CDR3 protein. The sample lists about 110,000 distinct CDR3 sequences, more than 10% occurring once. The sample comes from a study of spatial heterogeneity in lung cancer. In the study overall: Detected beta-chain sequences consistently exceeded alpha-chain sequences. Every unique TCR and UMI combination, on average, appeared more than ten times in raw reads.

Time point indicated: blood at routine non-recurrence follow-up after resection. The input material, whole RNA from tumor, nontumor lung or frozen PBMC, was sequenced unsorted. This CDR3 is built from 13 residues. Germline CDR1 and CDR2: KGHSY and FQNENV. Trimming left V 0 bases short and J 14 bases short, with 11 bases between. Sequencing was performed on PBMCs, taken at follow-up. The sequence was collected from a female donor with early-stage non-small cell lung cancer. V and J are TRBV16 and TRBJ1-6; D unclear. The CDR3 reads CASSQSSPGTLHF. The CDR3 DNA follows: TGTGCCAGCAGCCAATCATCCCCGGGGACCCTCCACTTT.